A single T cell receptor (beta chain) is shown here with its context. Its antigen is as yet unknown. Libraries were prepared by immunoSEQ multiplex PCR; TCRdb keeps only in-frame clonotypes and omits some of them. This repertoire shows about 180,000 clones, around 88% found once; its top ten account for around 10%. This entry is derived from a study of T cell responses to AZD1222 COVID-19 vaccine. Overall study findings and caveats: Spike-specific TCR breadth and depth rose after two AZD1222 doses. Donor demographics were predominantly white British with a female majority; clonal diversity may be underestimated.

Germline V gene lookup returns CDR1 PRHDT and CDR2 FYEKMQ (reference sequence). The CDR3 is 15 amino acids. V was pared by 8 bases and J by 1 base, with 5 bases of the junction left unmatched. This rearrangement joins TRBV13 to TRBJ2-2; 9 bases align to TRBD1. The receptor's source is an adult who received the AZD1222 COVID-19 vaccine. The starting material was peripheral blood, obtained 28 days after the second AZD1222 dose. CDR3: CASRRGQGNTGELFF. The CDR3, as DNA: TGTGCCAGCCGGAGGGGACAGGGGAACACCGGGGAGCTGTTTTTT.